The 26 T cell receptor beta chains in this list originate from one sample, sequenced in a study of CD4 T cells in relation to SARS-CoV-2 and coronaviruses. CD4+ T cells from unexposed donors were obtained before the COVID-19 pandemic (2011-2018). Libraries were prepared by immunoSEQ multiplex PCR; TCRdb keeps only in-frame clonotypes and omits some of them. The top ten hold more than 1.5% of the sample, which has some 65,000 clones, about 87% seen once. Material: memory CD4+ T cells from PBMCs. Receptors originate from a human donor in good health.

This CDR3 is CASSPGGIDTQYF. The CDR3 nucleotides read TGTGCCAGCAGCCCCGGGGGCATAGATACGCAGTATTTT. J is TRBJ2-3 and V is TRBV7-3; the D gene could be TRBD1 or TRBD2 (6 bases each). The length of the CDR3 is 13 residues. The V gene lost 5 bases and the J gene lost 5 bases, with 11 bases spanning the gap. Germline CDR1 SGHTA, CDR2 FQGTGA.

The V call is TRBV7-6, the J call TRBJ2-4, with D unclear. V lost 4 bases to trimming and J lost 1 base, with 14 bases between them. Germline-derived CDR1 and CDR2 are SGHVS and FNYEAQ. This CDR3 has 16 residues. DNA of the CDR3: TGTGCCAGCAGCTATCAGCCCGGTCAGGCCAAAAACATTCAGTACTTC. Protein: CASSYQPGQAKNIQYF.

The chain combines TRBV29-1 with TRBJ1-5; TRBD1 agrees at 8 bases. The V gene's germline CDR1 is SQVTM and CDR2 ANQGSEA. This CDR3 spans 13 amino acids. The J segment lost 5 bases and the V segment lost 6 bases, leaving 6 bases of the junction unmatched. The CDR3 sequence is CSVGQGGDQPQHF. The CDR3 DNA sequence: TGCAGCGTAGGACAGGGTGGGGATCAGCCCCAGCATTTT.

This rearrangement joins TRBV2 to TRBJ2-7, with TRBD2 identical over 15 bases. Trimming at V came to 10 bases and at J to 4 bases, leaving 11 bases not matched to a gene. Germline loops: CDR1 SNHLY, CDR2 FYNNEI. This CDR3 has 16 residues. This chain's CDR3 is CAITPFGTSGRYEQYF. The CDR3 DNA sequence: TGTGCCATAACCCCCTTTGGGACTAGCGGGAGGTACGAGCAGTACTTC.

The chain uses TRBV15 and TRBJ2-3; perhaps D is TRBD1 or TRBD2 (5 bases each). The CDR3 is 17 amino acids. The V gene lost 6 bases and the J gene lost 3 bases, with 22 bases spanning the gap. The germline V gene has CDR1 LNHNV and CDR2 YYDKDF (reference sequence). The CDR3 spells CATRLTGAGGATDTQYF. In DNA form, the CDR3 reads TGTGCCACCAGGCTTACCGGGGCAGGCGGCGCGACAGATACGCAGTATTTT.

The chain has TRBV7-2 and TRBJ2-1; perhaps TRBD2 as D (6 bases). Germline V CDR1 and CDR2: SGHTA, FQGNSA. This CDR3 region has 15 residues. V lost 2 bases and J 5 bases, leaving 13 bases between the germline ends. The CDR3 sequence: CASSLSSWGDNEQFF. CDR3 nucleotides: TGTGCCAGCAGCTTATCCTCGTGGGGGGACAATGAGCAGTTCTTC.

The chain has TRBV24-1 and TRBJ2-1; 10 positions agree with TRBD2. Germline V gives CDR1 KGHDR, CDR2 SFDVKD. The ends lost 4 bases at V and 7 bases at J; junction bases unmatched: 6. This CDR3 contains 15 residues. CDR3 residues: CATSDVSSGSNEQFF. As DNA, the CDR3 is TGTGCCACCAGTGACGTTTCTAGCGGGAGTAATGAGCAGTTCTTC.

J is TRBJ2-1 and V is TRBV11-2, with 11 positions matching TRBD1. The trim removed 4 bases at V and 6 bases at J, leaving 2 bases unmatched. The CDR3 loop spans 14 amino acids. Germline V gene lookup returns CDR1 SGHAT and CDR2 FQNNGV. The DNA for the CDR3 is TGTGCCAGCAGCTGGGGGACAGGGGGCAATGAGCAGTTCTTC. It yields the protein CASSWGTGGNEQFF.

V and J are TRBV3-1 (or the pseudogene TRBV3-2) and TRBJ2-3, with 10 bases fitting TRBD1. Germline V CDR1 and CDR2: LGHDT, YNNKEL (reference sequence). The CDR3 contains 17 residues. Trimming took 0 bases from V and 1 from J; bases not matched to a gene: 4. CDR3 DNA sequence: TGTGCCAGCAGCCAAGATGGGACAGGGGAGGGCACAGATACGCAGTATTTT. This translates into CASSQDGTGEGTDTQYF.

This chain joins TRBV28 and TRBJ1-5, with TRBD1 matching over 7 bases. The ends lost 6 bases at V and 3 bases at J; junction bases unmatched: 8. Germline V gene sequence: CDR1 MDHEN, CDR2 SYDVKM. This CDR3 has 15 amino acids. CDR3 amino acids: CASSLGTDYNQPQHF. The CDR3 coding sequence is TGTGCCAGCAGCCTCGGGACAGACTACAATCAGCCCCAGCATTTT.

The rearrangement uses TRBV10-1 and TRBJ2-7; 13 nucleotides align to TRBD2. Germline-derived CDR1 and CDR2 are WNHNN and SYGVQD (reference sequence). The CDR3 sequence is 16 residues long. V lost 0 bases, J lost 6 bases, and 5 bases stayed unmatched. In nucleotides, the CDR3 is TGCGCCAGCAGTGAGTCGAGGACTAGCGGGAGAAGCGAGCAGTACTTC. It yields the protein CASSESRTSGRSEQYF.

The chain carries TRBV30 and TRBJ2-7, with TRBD1 matching over 9 bases. The CDR3 contains 13 residues. CDR1 and CDR2 (germline): GTSNPN, SVGIG (reference sequence). The V and J ends lost 6 bases and 2 bases, in that order; junction bases with no gene match: 5. CDR3 region: CACDGQGTYEQYF. The CDR3 DNA reads as TGTGCCTGTGATGGACAGGGGACCTACGAGCAGTACTTC.

The V call is TRBV11-1, the J call TRBJ2-1, with 7 bases lining up with TRBD1. The V gene end was trimmed by 5 bases and the J gene end by 9 bases; junction bases not matched to a gene: 4. From germline, CDR1 is SGHAT and CDR2 FQDESV (reference sequence). The CDR3 is made up of 12 amino acids. Here the CDR3 DNA reads TGTGCCAGCAGCGGACAGGTCGGTGAGCAGTTCTTC. Protein product: CASSGQVGEQFF.

This chain joins TRBV6-2 or TRBV6-3 and TRBJ2-1, with a weak D call TRBD2 (6 bases). V lost 2 bases, J lost 3 bases, and 14 bases lay in between. CDR3 size: 16 residues. CDR1 is MNHEY, CDR2 SVGEGT, per germline. The CDR3 DNA follows: TGTGCCAGCAGTTACCCCCTGGCGGGGCGCTACAATGAGCAGTTCTTC. Translated, it gives CASSYPLAGRYNEQFF.

This clone occurred once. The rearrangement links TRBV27 to TRBJ2-2; 9 bases align to TRBD2. CDR1 and CDR2 (germline): MNHEY, SMNVEV (reference sequence). V gave up 6 bases and J gave up 4 bases; unmatched junction bases: 24. The CDR3 runs 21 residues. In nucleotides, the CDR3 is TGTGCCAGCAGCTTCAAACGGGGGAAAAGGGGCGGGAGGGCCGTCACCGGGGAGCTGTTTTTT. Translated, it gives CASSFKRGKRGGRAVTGELFF.

The J gene is TRBJ2-3, the V gene TRBV4-3; TRBD2 aligns across 8 bases. Germline assignment: CDR1 LGHNA and CDR2 YSLEER. This CDR3 has 17 amino acids. Trimming at V came to 0 bases and at J to 4 bases, leaving 9 bases not matched to a gene. The DNA of the CDR3 is TGCGCCAGCAGCCAAGATCTCGGGGGGGCCATCTCAGATACGCAGTATTTT. As protein: CASSQDLGGAISDTQYF.

The rearrangement uses TRBV5-4 and TRBJ2-6, with TRBD2 as a possible D gene (6 bases). Trimming shortened V by 0 bases and J by 2 bases, and 9 bases separated the two germline ends. The CDR3 runs 16 residues. The V gene's germline CDR1 is SGHNT and CDR2 YYREEE (reference sequence). The CDR3 region has the DNA TGTGCCAGCAGCTTGGGGGGGGACGCTGGGGCCAACGTCCTGACTTTC. Translation gives CASSLGGDAGANVLTF.

This clone appeared once. This chain uses TRBV4-1 with TRBJ2-3, with a tentative D call TRBD2 (7 bases). There are 17 residues in the CDR3. V lost 0 bases, J lost 1 base, and 14 bases lay in between. In germline, CDR1 is MGHRA, CDR2 YSYEKL. CDR3 sequence (DNA): TGCGCCAGCAGCCAAGAACGGGGGGCGGGAGGCACAGATACGCAGTATTTT. Its protein product is CASSQERGAGGTDTQYF.

A single count supports this clone. The chain links TRBV7-2 to TRBJ2-2, with no clear D. Germline assignment: CDR1 SGHTA and CDR2 FQGNSA. V lost 4 bases and J lost 0, with 12 bases in between. This CDR3 is built from 16 residues. CDR3 in DNA: TGTGCCAGCAGCTCCCGTTCGGTCGCGAACACCGGGGAGCTGTTTTTT. This encodes CASSSRSVANTGELFF.

The rearrangement joins TRBV2 to TRBJ2-7, with D perhaps TRBD1 or TRBD2 (6 bases each). Trimming removed 8 bases from V and 0 bases from J, with 14 bases in between. In germline, CDR1 is SNHLY, CDR2 FYNNEI. The CDR3 runs to 14 residues. In DNA form, the CDR3 reads TGTGCCAGCCGAGGGGGGCTGAGCTCCTACGAGCAGTACTTC. Encoded protein: CASRGGLSSYEQYF.

The chain employs TRBV2 and TRBJ1-1; D might be TRBD1 (6 bases). CDR3 length equals 16 residues. Trimming left V 8 bases short and J 2 bases short, with 21 bases between. Germline-derived CDR1 and CDR2 are SNHLY and FYNNEI. The CDR3 nucleotides are TGTGCCAGCGGAGGACCCCCAAGACAGGCCAACACTGAAGCTTTCTTT. It codes for CASGGPPRQANTEAFF.

Only a few counts were recorded for this clone. This chain joins TRBV7-7 and TRBJ2-7; D is tentatively TRBD1 or TRBD2 (6 bases each). The CDR3 spans 14 residues. Per the germline V gene, CDR1 is SSHAT and CDR2 is FNYEAQ (reference sequence). With 3 bases removed from V and 4 bases from J, the gap between germline ends came to 13 bases. In DNA, the CDR3 is TGTGCCAGCAGCTTGGGGGGCGACAGTTACGAGCAGTACTTC. Its protein product is CASSLGGDSYEQYF.

The chain joins TRBV7-8 to TRBJ1-6, with D uncertain. CDR1 is SGHVS and CDR2 is FQNEAQ in the germline V gene. This CDR3 has 12 amino acids. Trimming removed 5 bases from V and 8 bases from J, with 7 bases in between. The chain's CDR3 is CASSPTDSPLHF. For the CDR3, the DNA is TGTGCCAGCAGCCCCACGGATTCACCCCTCCACTTT. The full variable domain, completed using reference TRBV7-8 and TRBJ1-6, is GAGVSQSPRYKVAKRGQDVALRCDPISGHVSLFWYQQALGQGPEFLTYFQNEAQLDKSGLPSDRFFAERPEGSVSTLKIQRTQQEDSAVYLCASSPTDSPLHFGNGTRLTVT.

The rearrangement uses TRBV6-6 and TRBJ1-5; tentatively, D is TRBD1 (5 bases). The V gene lost 7 bases and the J gene lost 4 bases, with 11 bases spanning the gap. This CDR3 spans 13 amino acids. CDR1 and CDR2 from the germline V gene are MNHNY and SVGAGI (reference sequence). CDR3 in amino acids: CASTPRENQPQHF. The CDR3 DNA reads as TGTGCCAGCACCCCCAGGGAAAATCAGCCCCAGCATTTT.

This clone was picked up one time. The J gene is TRBJ2-3, the V gene TRBV2, with D unresolved. The V end lost 4 bases, the J end lost 0 bases, and 5 bases lay between the germline ends. CDR1 SNHLY and CDR2 FYNNEI come from the germline V gene. CDR3 length: 13 residues. The CDR3 loop reads CASSGPSTDTQYF. The DNA for the CDR3 is TGTGCCAGCAGTGGCCCTAGCACAGATACGCAGTATTTT.

The chain joins TRBV6-6 to TRBJ1-4; D gene uncertain. V was shortened by 9 bases and J by 0 bases, with 11 bases between the two germline ends. Germline assignment: CDR1 MNHNY and CDR2 SVGAGI (reference sequence). The CDR3 has 14 residues. CDR3 protein: CASMGLSTNEKLFF. The CDR3 DNA sequence: TGTGCCAGTATGGGCCTTTCAACTAATGAAAAACTGTTTTTT.